These T cell receptor beta chains were read from a single sample in a study of blood T cells in healthy people across ages. TCRdb re-derived calls from the 5' RACE reads in MiXCR, one entry per CDR3 protein. The sample holds around 1.5 million distinct CDR3 sequences, around 59% seen once. What was sequenced was blood. These receptors all stem from a man younger than 35 in good health. CDR3s include the opening cysteine and the closing phenylalanine or tryptophan. Only part of the rows carry a size: once, few, many, or a class if the clone is expanded.

13	TRBV20-1	NA	TRBJ2-7	CSASTGGKYEQYF
14	TRBV10-3	NA	TRBJ1-6	CAISESTPNSPLHF
18	TRBV7-2	NA	TRBJ2-1	CASSLRRGRRESYNEQFF
16	TRBV6-6	NA	TRBJ2-4	CASSHRQGEAKNIQYF
20	TRBV27	few	TRBJ2-6	CASSSRVDGTVGSGANVLTF
15	TRBV10-3	few	TRBJ1-2	CAISLTGDEVYGYTF
15	TRBV6-1	NA	NA	CASAFRGQGYYEQYF
13	TRBV6-5	few	TRBJ2-1	CASSRTRGREQFF
12	TRBV6-1	few	TRBJ2-5	CASSVGQQTQYF
14	TRBV7-9	NA	TRBJ2-7	CASSEDRGAYEQYF
16	TRBV6-5	NA	TRBJ2-7	CASRTTDVVSSYEQYF
14	TRBV24-1	NA	NA	CATSPGEGTDEQYF
14	TRBV7-2	many	TRBJ1-3	CASSLGSSGNTIYF
14	TRBV6-1	few	TRBJ1-2	CASSETGVGYGYTF
13	TRBV5-1	NA	TRBJ2-3	CASSAGVADTQYF
18	TRBV5-1	NA	TRBJ2-7	CASSLVIDVGPGSYEQYF
12	TRBV10-3	few	TRBJ2-7	CATTSGPYEQYF
15	TRBV6-2/TRBV6-3	once	TRBJ2-3	CASTRRRGFTDTQYF
22	TRBV7-6	NA	TRBJ2-1	CASSAPGTGSGPLPRSYNEQFF
15	TRBV25-1	NA	TRBJ2-6	CASKPESSGANVLTF
14	TRBV12-3/TRBV12-4	few	TRBJ1-4	CASSSRQVEEKLFF
18	TRBV7-9	NA	TRBJ1-4	CASSTSPSGDGTNEKLFF
14	TRBV4-1	NA	TRBJ2-7	CASSQDQFSYEQYF
14	TRBV20-1	NA	TRBJ2-5	CSARKGLSRETQYF